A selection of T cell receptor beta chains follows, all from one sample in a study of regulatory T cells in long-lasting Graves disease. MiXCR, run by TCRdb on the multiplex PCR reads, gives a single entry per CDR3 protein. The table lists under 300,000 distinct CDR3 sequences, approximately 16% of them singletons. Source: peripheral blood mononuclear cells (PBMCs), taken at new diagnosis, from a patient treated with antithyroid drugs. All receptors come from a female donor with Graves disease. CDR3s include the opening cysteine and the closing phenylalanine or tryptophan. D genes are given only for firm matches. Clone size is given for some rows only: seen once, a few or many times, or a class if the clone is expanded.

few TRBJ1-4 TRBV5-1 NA CASSLKGQLNEKLFF TGCGCCAGCAGCTTGAAAGGCCAGCTTAATGAAAAACTGTTTTTT
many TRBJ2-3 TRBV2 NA CASSARDYRTDTQYF TGTGCCAGCAGCGCCAGAGACTACCGCACAGATACGCAGTATTTT
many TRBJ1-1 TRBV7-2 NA CASSPFRGNTEAFF TGTGCCAGCAGCCCATTTCGTGGGAACACTGAAGCTTTCTTT
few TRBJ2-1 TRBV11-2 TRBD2 CASSLVGRLAGHYNEQFF TGTGCCAGCAGCTTAGTAGGTAGGCTAGCGGGCCACTACAATGAGCAGTTCTTC
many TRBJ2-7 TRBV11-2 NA CASSWPGSSYEQYF TGTGCCAGCAGCTGGCCAGGGAGCTCCTACGAGCAGTACTTC
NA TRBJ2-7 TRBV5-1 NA CASRLGATYEQYF TGCGCCAGCAGACTGGGAGCCACCTACGAGCAGTACTTC
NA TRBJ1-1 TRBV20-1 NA CSVRVDYTEAFF TGCAGTGTCAGGGTGGATTACACTGAAGCTTTCTTT
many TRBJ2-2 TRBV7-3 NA CASSSQPGTTNTGELFF TGTGCCAGCAGCTCCCAACCCGGGACAACGAACACCGGGGAGCTGTTTTTT
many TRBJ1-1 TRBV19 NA CASSWGVNTEALF TGTGCCAGTAGCTGGGGTGTGAACACTGAAGCTCTCTTT
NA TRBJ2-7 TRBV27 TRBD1 CASSLLRGQENYEQYF TGTGCCAGCAGTTTGCTGCGGGGACAGGAGAACTACGAGCAGTACTTC
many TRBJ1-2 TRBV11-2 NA CASSLGPGRRFNYGYTF TGTGCCAGCAGCTTAGGTCCGGGACGGCGATTTAACTATGGCTACACCTTC
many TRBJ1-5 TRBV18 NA CASSPPGAGQPQHF TGTGCCAGCTCACCACCGGGGGCGGGACAGCCCCAGCATTTT
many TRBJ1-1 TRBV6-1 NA CASRRAFGTEAFF TGTGCCAGCAGGAGAGCGTTTGGCACTGAAGCTTTCTTT
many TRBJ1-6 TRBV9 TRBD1 CASSATGGRNSPLHF TGTGCCAGCAGCGCAACAGGGGGCCGCAATTCACCCCTCCACTTT
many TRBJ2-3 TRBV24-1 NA CATSDNLGLGTQYF TGTGCCACCAGTGACAACCTAGGTCTGGGTACGCAGTATTTT
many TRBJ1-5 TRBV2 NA CASSEVGSSGNQPQHF TGTGCCAGCAGTGAAGTGGGCTCCTCGGGCAATCAGCCCCAGCATTTT
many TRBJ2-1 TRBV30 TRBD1 CAWSVQGPLFF TGTGCCTGGAGTGTACAGGGGCCGCTATTCTTC
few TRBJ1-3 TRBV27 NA CASRSGTASGNTIYF TGTGCCAGCAGAAGCGGGACCGCCTCTGGAAACACCATATATTTT
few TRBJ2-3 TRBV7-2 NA CASSFWLGVRADTQYF TGTGCCAGCAGCTTTTGGCTGGGCGTCCGTGCAGATACGCAGTATTTT
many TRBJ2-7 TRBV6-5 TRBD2 CASSYLMREGFQYF TGTGCCAGCAGTTACCTTATGCGGGAGGGTTTTCAGTACTTC
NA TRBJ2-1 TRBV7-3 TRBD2 CASSRTTGLAGISYNEQFF TGTGCCAGCAGCCGAACGACCGGGCTAGCGGGCATATCCTACAATGAGCAGTTCTTC
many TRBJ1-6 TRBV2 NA CASSVRTANSPLHF TGTGCCAGCAGTGTAAGAACAGCAAATTCACCCCTCCACTTT
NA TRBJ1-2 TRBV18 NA CASPPPSGRKTYGYTF TGTGCCAGCCCACCTCCCTCGGGACGGAAGACCTATGGCTACACCTTC
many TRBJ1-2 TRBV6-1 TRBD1 CASSPTGTAGYTF TGTGCCAGCAGTCCCACCGGGACAGCGGGCTACACCTTC
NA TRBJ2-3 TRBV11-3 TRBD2 CASSLEAAGVDTQYF TGTGCCAGCAGCTTAGAGGCGGCGGGAGTAGATACGCAGTATTTT
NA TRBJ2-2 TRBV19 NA CASGRGRSGELFF TGTGCCAGTGGGAGGGGGCGCAGCGGGGAGCTGTTTTTT
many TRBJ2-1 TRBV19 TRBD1 CASSIGTGLDEQFF TGTGCCAGTAGTATAGGGACAGGGTTGGATGAGCAGTTCTTC
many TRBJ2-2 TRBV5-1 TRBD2 CASSFIAGDLTGELFF TGCGCCAGCAGCTTTATAGCGGGAGATCTAACCGGGGAGCTGTTTTTT
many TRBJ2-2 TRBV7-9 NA CASRTSGPGELFF TGTGCCAGCAGAACCAGTGGGCCCGGGGAGCTGTTTTTT
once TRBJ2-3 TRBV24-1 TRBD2 CATSDGSGADTQYF TGTGCCACCAGTGATGGTAGCGGGGCAGATACGCAGTATTTT
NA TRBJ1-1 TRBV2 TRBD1 CASRGRTGRHTEAFF TGTGCCAGCAGGGGTCGGACAGGGCGACACACTGAAGCTTTCTTT
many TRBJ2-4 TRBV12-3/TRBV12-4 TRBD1 CASRLQGKNIQYF TGTGCCAGCAGACTACAGGGGAAAAACATTCAGTACTTC
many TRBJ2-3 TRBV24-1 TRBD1 CATSSEIQGATDTQYF TGTGCCACCAGCTCTGAGATACAGGGGGCCACAGATACGCAGTATTTT
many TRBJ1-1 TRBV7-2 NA CASRPTWGANTEAFF TGTGCCAGCAGGCCGACCTGGGGGGCTAACACTGAAGCTTTCTTT
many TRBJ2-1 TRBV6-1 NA CASSKTRGNEQFF TGTGCCAGCAGTAAAACCCGGGGGAATGAGCAGTTCTTC
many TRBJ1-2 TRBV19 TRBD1 CASSRQGMAGYTF TGTGCCAGTAGTAGACAGGGTATGGCCGGCTACACCTTC
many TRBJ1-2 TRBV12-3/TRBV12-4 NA CASSLRFGYGYTF TGTGCCAGCAGTTTACGGTTCGGATATGGCTACACCTTC
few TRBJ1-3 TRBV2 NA CASSVAGLGNTIYF TGTGCCAGCAGTGTGGCAGGGCTGGGAAACACCATATATTTT
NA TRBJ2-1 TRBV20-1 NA CSARDGLAYNEQFF TGCAGTGCTAGAGATGGGCTAGCTTACAATGAGCAGTTCTTC
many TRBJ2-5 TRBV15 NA CATSRLLDGETQYF TGTGCCACCAGCAGGCTCCTAGACGGAGAGACCCAGTACTTC
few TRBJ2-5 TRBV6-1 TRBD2 CASSISGRGEKTQYF TGTGCCAGCAGCATTAGCGGGAGGGGAGAAAAGACCCAGTACTTC
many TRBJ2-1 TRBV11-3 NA CASSLDSYRTAYNEQFF TGTGCCAGCAGCTTAGATTCGTACAGGACCGCCTACAATGAGCAGTTCTTC